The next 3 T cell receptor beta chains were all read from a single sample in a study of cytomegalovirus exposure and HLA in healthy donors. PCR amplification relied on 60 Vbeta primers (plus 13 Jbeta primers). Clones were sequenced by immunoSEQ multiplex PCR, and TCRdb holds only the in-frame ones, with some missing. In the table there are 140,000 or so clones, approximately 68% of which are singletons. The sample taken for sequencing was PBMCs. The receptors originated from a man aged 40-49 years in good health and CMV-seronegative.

In nucleotides, the CDR3 is TGTGCCAGCAGTGCCTCCGGGACTAACTCCTACGAGCAGTACTTC. It is translated as CASSASGTNSYEQYF. J is TRBJ2-7 and V is TRBV28; the match to TRBD2 covers 7 bases. Per the germline V gene, CDR1 is MDHEN and CDR2 is SYDVKM. This CDR3 is 15 amino acids long. With 5 bases clipped from V and 0 bases from J, the junction kept 7 bases outside the gene matches.

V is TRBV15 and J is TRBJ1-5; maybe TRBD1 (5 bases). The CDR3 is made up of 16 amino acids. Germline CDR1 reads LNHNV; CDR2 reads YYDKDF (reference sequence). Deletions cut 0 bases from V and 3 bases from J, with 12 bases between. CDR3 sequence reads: CATSRDFRAYNQPQHF. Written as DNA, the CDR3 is TGTGCCACCAGCAGAGATTTCAGGGCTTACAATCAGCCCCAGCATTTT.

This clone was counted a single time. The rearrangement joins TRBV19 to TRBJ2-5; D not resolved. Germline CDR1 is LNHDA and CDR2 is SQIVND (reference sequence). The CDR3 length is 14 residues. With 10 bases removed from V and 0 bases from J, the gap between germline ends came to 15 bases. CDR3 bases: TGTGCCACATCGGTTCGCACGGACCAAGAGACCCAGTACTTC. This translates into CATSVRTDQETQYF.